Given below is one T cell receptor beta chain in context. Its specificity is not known. The data were obtained in a study of radiotherapy plus CTLA-4 blockade in lung cancer. Study observations and caveats: Expansion in blood of tumor-derived TCR clones was seen after radiotherapy plus ipilimumab.

V was shortened by 6 bases and J by 1 base, with 10 bases between the two germline ends. Germline V lookup: CDR1 MNHNS, CDR2 SASEGT. This CDR3 has 14 amino acids. Data came from immunoSEQ multiplex PCR; TCRdb stores just in-frame clones and leaves some out. The data contain fewer than 100,000 clones, roughly four fifths of them singletons. Here the sequenced sample was peripheral blood, taken from a patient treated with radiotherapy plus ipilimumab. The chain uses TRBV6-1 and TRBJ1-5; D call uncertain. This sequence was found in a human donor with non-small cell lung cancer who had stable disease on radiotherapy plus ipilimumab. Here the CDR3 DNA reads TGTGCCAGCAGCTCGGGAGGAAGCAATCAGCCCCAGCATTTT. It encodes CASSSGGSNQPQHF.